This T cell receptor beta chain appears in the sequencing data of a study of a mutant IDH1 vaccine in newly diagnosed glioma. There are 12 residues in the CDR3. V was clipped by 0 bases and J by 8 bases, with 6 bases between them. Looked up from germline, CDR1 is SGHRS and CDR2 is YFSETQ. Time point described: baseline, week 1 (first vaccination visit). Treatment here: pre-vaccination baseline after standard-of-care therapy. Produced via immunoSEQ multiplex PCR; TCRdb's table is partial and in-frame only. This table has 50,000 to 75,000 clones, around 92% appearing once. The specimen comprised PBMCs, sampled from a glioma patient treated with radiotherapy, temozolomide or both. This chain uses TRBV5-1 with TRBJ2-1, with D possibly being TRBD1 or TRBD2 (5 bases each). This TCR was sampled from a man aged 50-59 years with glioma. CDR3 nucleotide sequence: TGCGCCAGCAGCTTGGGGGGGTATGAGCAGTTCTTC. Translating gives CASSLGGYEQFF.